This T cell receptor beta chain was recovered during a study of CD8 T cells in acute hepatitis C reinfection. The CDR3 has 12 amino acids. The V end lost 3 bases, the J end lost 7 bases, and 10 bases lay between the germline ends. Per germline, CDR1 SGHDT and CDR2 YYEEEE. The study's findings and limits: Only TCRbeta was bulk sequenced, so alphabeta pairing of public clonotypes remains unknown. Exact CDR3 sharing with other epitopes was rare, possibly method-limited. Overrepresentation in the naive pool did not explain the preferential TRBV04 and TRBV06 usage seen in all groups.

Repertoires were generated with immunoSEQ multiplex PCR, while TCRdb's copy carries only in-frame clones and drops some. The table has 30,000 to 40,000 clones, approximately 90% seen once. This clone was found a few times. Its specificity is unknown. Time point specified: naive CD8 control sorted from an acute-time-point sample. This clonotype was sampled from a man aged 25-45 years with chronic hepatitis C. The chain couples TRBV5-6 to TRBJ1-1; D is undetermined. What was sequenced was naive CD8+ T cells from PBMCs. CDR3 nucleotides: TGTGCCAGCAGCTCACAACTCCTTGAAGCTTTCTTT. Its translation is CASSSQLLEAFF.